The source of this T cell receptor beta chain is a study of identical twins. Findings and caveats of the study: Cross-sectional statistics underpinned the conclusions; the same donors were not followed.

TCRdb analysed the 5' RACE reads with MiXCR anew, one entry per CDR3 protein. The table lists about 200,000 distinct CDR3 sequences, 6.5% of them singletons, with about 15% in the top ten. This clonotype was detected only a few times. Its antigen is still unknown. The CDR3 runs to 18 residues. Per the germline V gene, CDR1 is SGHTA and CDR2 is FQGTGA. Between the trimmed V and J ends, which lost 2 bases and 2 bases, there was a span of 20 bases. The same data also contributed to another study, on T cells expressing NK-cell markers. That source reports: In about 6 donors, dominant CD3+CD56+NKG2C+ clonotypes ranked among the top 10 CD8+ clonotypes.

The receptor's source is a woman aged 18-29 years in good health. The specimen sequenced was CD8+ T cells sorted from blood. V and J are TRBV7-3 and TRBJ2-3, with D perhaps TRBD1 (6 bases). Here the CDR3 DNA reads TGTGCCAGCAGCTTACCCCCAATAACAGGGCCCACCACAGATACGCAGTATTTT. Translated: CASSLPPITGPTTDTQYF.